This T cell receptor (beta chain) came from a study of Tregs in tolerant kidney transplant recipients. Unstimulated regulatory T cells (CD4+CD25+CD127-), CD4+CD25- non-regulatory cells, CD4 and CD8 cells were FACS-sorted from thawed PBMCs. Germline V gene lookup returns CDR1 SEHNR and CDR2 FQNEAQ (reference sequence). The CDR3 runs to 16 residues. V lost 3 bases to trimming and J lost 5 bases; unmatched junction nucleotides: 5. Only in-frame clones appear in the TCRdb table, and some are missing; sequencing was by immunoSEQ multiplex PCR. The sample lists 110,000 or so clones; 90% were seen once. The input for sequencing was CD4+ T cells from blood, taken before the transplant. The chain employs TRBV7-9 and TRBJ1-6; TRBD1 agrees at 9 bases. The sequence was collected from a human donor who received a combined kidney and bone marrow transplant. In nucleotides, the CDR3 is TGTGCCAGCAGCTTTACCGGGACAGGGAATAATTCACCCCTCCACTTT. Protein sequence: CASSFTGTGNNSPLHF.